This note documents a single T cell receptor (beta chain) sequence. The V gene end was trimmed by 5 bases and the J gene end by 4 bases; junction bases not matched to a gene: 8. Germline values: CDR1 MNHEY, CDR2 SVGAGI. There are 15 residues in the CDR3. These data are taken from a study of blood T cell repertoires in COVID-19. Per the study methods: Reference gene primer amplification yielded estimated nucleated cell counts. The protocol was immunoSEQ multiplex PCR, while the TCRdb copy is restricted to in-frame clones and leaves out a portion. The V and J calls and the clone size are those of that table, but D and trimming were determined from the DNA. There are a few hundred thousand clones in the sample; roughly 90% occur only once, and about 9.4% lies in the top ten. Cohort assignment relied on participant-reported clinical history. Each recovered donor of Cohort 3 presented with two negative PCRs, clearance, or symptom resolution.

The receptor comes from a woman under 40 who had recovered from COVID-19. The gene calls are TRBV6-5 and TRBJ1-2; 9 bases map to TRBD1. The material sequenced was PBMCs or T cells enriched from blood (not recorded which). This CDR3 reads CASSPYRGLGYGYTF. The CDR3 DNA reads as TGTGCCAGCAGTCCATACAGGGGGCTCGGCTATGGCTACACCTTC.